A selection of T cell receptor beta chains follows, all from one sample in a study of blood T cell repertoires in COVID-19. Method: immunoSEQ multiplex PCR; TCRdb's copy keeps in-frame clones and lacks some. The sample has about 230,000 clones, roughly nine tenths seen once. Sequenced material: PBMCs or T cells enriched from blood (not recorded which). Source of these receptors: a woman aged 45-60 years in a cohort exposed to, infected with or recovered from COVID-19 (not recorded which). The conserved cysteine and the conserved F or W are not part of the CDR3 here. A row's size may be missing; if present it is once, few, many or a size class.

J gene: TRBJ1-4; V gene: TRBV3-1/TRBV3-2; clone size: .; CDR3 protein: ASSLVPGAGGEKLF
J gene: TRBJ2-5; V gene: TRBV4-3; clone size: .; CDR3 protein: ASSHTYTDRGYGETQY
J gene: TRBJ2-2; V gene: TRBV15; clone size: .; CDR3 protein: ATSRVVAGRTGELF
J gene: TRBJ1-4; V gene: TRBV28; clone size: .; CDR3 protein: ASSLYPGEKLF
J gene: TRBJ2-4; V gene: TRBV5-6; clone size: .; CDR3 protein: ASSSLLAGGILAKNIQY
J gene: TRBJ1-2; V gene: TRBV6-6; clone size: .; CDR3 protein: ASSSTGTAYGYT
J gene: TRBJ1-1; V gene: TRBV7-6; clone size: .; CDR3 protein: ASSLVAGQMNTEAF
J gene: TRBJ2-1; V gene: TRBV3-1/TRBV3-2; clone size: once; CDR3 protein: ASSSRGGRDGNEQF
J gene: TRBJ2-2; V gene: TRBV24-1; clone size: .; CDR3 protein: ATSDTGTSKNTGELF
J gene: TRBJ2-3; V gene: TRBV10-3; clone size: .; CDR3 protein: AISEPGLAGTDTQY
J gene: TRBJ2-1; V gene: TRBV7-9; clone size: .; CDR3 protein: ASSSTTSREQF
J gene: TRBJ1-6; V gene: TRBV11-2; clone size: .; CDR3 protein: ASSLRPGGNNSPLH
J gene: TRBJ1-2; V gene: TRBV4-2; clone size: .; CDR3 protein: ASSQQLQGAGYGYT